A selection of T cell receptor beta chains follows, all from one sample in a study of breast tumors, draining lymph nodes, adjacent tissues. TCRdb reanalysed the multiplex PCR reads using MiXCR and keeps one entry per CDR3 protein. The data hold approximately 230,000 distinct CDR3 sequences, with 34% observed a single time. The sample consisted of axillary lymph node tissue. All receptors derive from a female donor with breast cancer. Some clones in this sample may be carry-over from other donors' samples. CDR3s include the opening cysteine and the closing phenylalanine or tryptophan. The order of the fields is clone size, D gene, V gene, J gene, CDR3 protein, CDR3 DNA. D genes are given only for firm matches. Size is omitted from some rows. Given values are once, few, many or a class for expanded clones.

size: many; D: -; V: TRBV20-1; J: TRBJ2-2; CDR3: CSARQGSGGRANTGELFF; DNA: TGCAGTGCTAGACAGGGGTCGGGAGGTAGAGCGAACACCGGGGAGCTGTTTTTT
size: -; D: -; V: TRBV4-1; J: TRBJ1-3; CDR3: CASSQEAGWDYGYTIYF; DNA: TGCGCCAGCAGCCAAGAGGCGGGGTGGGACTATGGCTACACCATATATTTT
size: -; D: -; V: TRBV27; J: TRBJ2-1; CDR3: CASSFGNVEAYNEQFF; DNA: TGTGCCAGCAGTTTTGGGAATGTGGAGGCCTACAATGAGCAGTTCTTC
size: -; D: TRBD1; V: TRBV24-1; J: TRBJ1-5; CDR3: CATPRGEPDSGTGGSRPQHF; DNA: TGTGCCACCCCGCGGGGGGAGCCGGACAGTGGGACAGGGGGCTCTCGGCCCCAGCATTTT
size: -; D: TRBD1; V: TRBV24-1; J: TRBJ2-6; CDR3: CATSDGQGRSGANVLTF; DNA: TGTGCCACCAGTGATGGACAGGGGAGGTCAGGGGCCAACGTCCTGACTTTC
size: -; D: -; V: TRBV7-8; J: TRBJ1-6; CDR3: CASNLVVGENSPLHF; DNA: TGTGCCAGCAACTTAGTCGTAGGGGAAAATTCACCCCTCCACTTT
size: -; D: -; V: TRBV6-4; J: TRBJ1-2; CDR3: CASSHGFYGYTF; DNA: TGTGCCAGCAGTCATGGGTTTTATGGCTACACCTTC
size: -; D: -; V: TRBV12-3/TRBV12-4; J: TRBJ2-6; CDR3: CASSCHSGANVLTF; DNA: TGTGCCAGCAGCTGCCACTCTGGGGCCAACGTCCTGACTTTC
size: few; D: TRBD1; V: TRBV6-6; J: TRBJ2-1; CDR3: CASSQVRDRGYDEQFF; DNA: TGTGCCAGCAGTCAAGTCCGGGACAGGGGGTACGATGAGCAGTTCTTC
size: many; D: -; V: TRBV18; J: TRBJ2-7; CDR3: CASSPFPGAYEQYF; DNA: TGTGCCAGCTCACCATTTCCGGGGGCCTACGAGCAGTACTTC
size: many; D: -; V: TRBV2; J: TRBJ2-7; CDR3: CASRWIMDEQYF; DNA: TGTGCCAGCAGATGGATAATGGACGAGCAGTACTTC
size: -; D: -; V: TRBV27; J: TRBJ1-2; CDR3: CASSAVRGAAKGYTF; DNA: TGTGCCAGCAGTGCCGTTCGGGGGGCGGCGAAGGGCTACACCTTC
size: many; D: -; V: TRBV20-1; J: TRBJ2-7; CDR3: CSASPGPSYYEQYF; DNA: TGCAGTGCTAGTCCTGGGCCCAGCTACTACGAGCAGTACTTC
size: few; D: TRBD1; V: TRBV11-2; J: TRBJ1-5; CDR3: CASSRTGGANQPQHF; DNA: TGTGCCAGCAGCCGGACAGGGGGCGCCAATCAGCCCCAGCATTTT
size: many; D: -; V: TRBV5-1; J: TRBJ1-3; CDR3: CASSTDGPFGNTIYF; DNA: TGCGCCAGCAGCACTGACGGGCCCTTTGGAAACACCATATATTTT
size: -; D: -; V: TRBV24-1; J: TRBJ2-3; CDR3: CATSDLKAEGNQSTDTQYF; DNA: TGTGCCACCAGTGATTTGAAGGCAGAGGGCAACCAGTCCACAGATACGCAGTATTTT
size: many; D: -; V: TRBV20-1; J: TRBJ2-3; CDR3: CSAPSYDTQYF; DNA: TGCAGTGCCCCGAGTTACGATACGCAGTATTTT
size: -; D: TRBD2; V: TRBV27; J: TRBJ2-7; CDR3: CASRPGLGVGYEQYF; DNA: TGTGCCAGCAGGCCCGGACTAGGGGTTGGTTACGAGCAGTACTTC
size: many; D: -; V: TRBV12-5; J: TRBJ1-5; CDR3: CASGAGTKSNQPQHF; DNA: TGTGCTAGTGGCGCCGGGACAAAAAGCAATCAGCCCCAGCATTTT
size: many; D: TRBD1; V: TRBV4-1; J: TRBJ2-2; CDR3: CASSRRPDRVSGELFF; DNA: TGCGCCAGCAGCCGCCGGCCGGACAGGGTGTCCGGGGAGCTGTTTTTT
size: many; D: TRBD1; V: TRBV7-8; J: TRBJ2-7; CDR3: CASSLWTGPAYEQYF; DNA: TGTGCCAGCAGCCTATGGACAGGCCCTGCCTACGAGCAGTACTTC
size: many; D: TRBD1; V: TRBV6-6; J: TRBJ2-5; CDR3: CASSSGTGLETQYF; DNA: TGTGCCAGCAGTTCCGGGACAGGGTTGGAGACCCAGTACTTC
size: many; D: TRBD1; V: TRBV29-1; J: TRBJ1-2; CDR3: CSRGPTDRLLNYGYTF; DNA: TGCAGCAGGGGGCCTACTGACAGACTCTTAAACTATGGCTACACCTTC
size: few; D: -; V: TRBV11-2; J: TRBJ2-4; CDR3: CASALLAKNIQYF; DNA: TGTGCCAGCGCCTTACTAGCCAAAAACATTCAGTACTTC
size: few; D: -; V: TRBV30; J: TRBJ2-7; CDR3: CACRDLPYEQYF; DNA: TGTGCCTGCAGGGACTTACCCTACGAGCAGTACTTC
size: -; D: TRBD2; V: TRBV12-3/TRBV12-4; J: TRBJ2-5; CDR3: CASSLGGITWETQYF; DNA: TGTGCCAGCAGCCTGGGGGGGATAACGTGGGAGACCCAGTACTTC
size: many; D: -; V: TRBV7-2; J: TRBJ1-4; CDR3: CASSLNLGTNEKLFF; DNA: TGTGCCAGCAGCTTAAATCTAGGGACTAATGAAAAACTGTTTTTT
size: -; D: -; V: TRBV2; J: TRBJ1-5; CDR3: CASSLRGLGQPQHF; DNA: TGTGCCAGCAGCCTCAGAGGGTTGGGACAGCCCCAGCATTTT
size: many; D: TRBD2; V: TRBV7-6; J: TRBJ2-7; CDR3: CASSLGRGTYEQYF; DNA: TGTGCCAGCAGCTTAGGGCGGGGGACCTACGAGCAGTACTTC
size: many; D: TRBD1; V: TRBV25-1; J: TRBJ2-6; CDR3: CASSESQGAGGANVLTF; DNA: TGTGCCAGCAGTGAAAGCCAGGGGGCGGGTGGGGCCAACGTCCTGACTTTC
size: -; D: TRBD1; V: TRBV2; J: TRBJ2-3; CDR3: CASGQDRTGDTQYF; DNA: TGTGCCAGCGGACAGGACAGGACAGGAGATACGCAGTATTTT
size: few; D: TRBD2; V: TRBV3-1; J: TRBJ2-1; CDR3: CASSIFSSGSIGNEQFF; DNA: TGTGCCAGCAGCATATTCTCTAGCGGGAGTATCGGCAATGAGCAGTTCTTC
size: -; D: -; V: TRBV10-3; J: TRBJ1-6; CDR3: CAISEEINSPLHF; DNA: TGTGCCATCAGTGAGGAGATTAATTCACCCCTCCACTTT
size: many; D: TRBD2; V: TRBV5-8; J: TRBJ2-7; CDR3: CASSSSGSDEQYF; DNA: TGTGCCAGCAGCTCAAGCGGGAGTGACGAGCAGTACTTC
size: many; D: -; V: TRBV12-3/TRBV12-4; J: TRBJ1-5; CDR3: CASSFGTGNQPQHF; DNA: TGTGCCAGCAGTTTCGGGACGGGCAATCAGCCCCAGCATTTT
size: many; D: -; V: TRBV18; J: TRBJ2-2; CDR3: CASSSSTGPNTGELFF; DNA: TGTGCCAGCTCATCCTCGACAGGACCGAACACCGGGGAGCTGTTTTTT
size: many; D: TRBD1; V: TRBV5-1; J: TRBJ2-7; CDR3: CASSLQGDEQYF; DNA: TGCGCCAGCAGTTTGCAGGGGGACGAGCAGTACTTC
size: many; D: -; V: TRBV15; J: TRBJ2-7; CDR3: CATSRAGGKTLYEQYF; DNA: TGTGCCACCAGCAGAGCAGGAGGGAAAACTCTCTACGAGCAGTACTTC
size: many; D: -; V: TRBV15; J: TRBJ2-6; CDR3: CATSRDSGSGANVLTF; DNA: TGTGCCACCAGCAGAGATTCAGGGTCTGGGGCCAACGTCCTGACTTTC
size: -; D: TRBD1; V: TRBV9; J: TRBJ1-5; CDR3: CASSVRDRVSQPPHF; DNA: TGTGCCAGCAGCGTCCGGGACAGGGTAAGTCAGCCCCCGCATTTT
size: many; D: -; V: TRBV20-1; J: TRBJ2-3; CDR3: CSASRDFTDTQYF; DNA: TGCAGTGCTAGTCGGGATTTCACAGATACGCAGTATTTT
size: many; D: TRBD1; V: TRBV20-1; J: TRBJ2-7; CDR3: CSAPPLGQGGIYEQYF; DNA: TGCAGTGCCCCCCCCCTGGGACAGGGGGGAATATACGAGCAGTACTTC
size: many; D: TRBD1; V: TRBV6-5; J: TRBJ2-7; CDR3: CASSRQGASYEQYF; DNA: TGTGCCAGCAGTCGACAGGGAGCGTCCTACGAGCAGTACTTC